This entry concerns a single T cell receptor beta chain. This specimen comes from a study of control samples from healthy donors and cancer patients. CDR3 length: 18 amino acids. The germline gives CDR1 LNHDA, CDR2 SQIVND (reference sequence). The trim removed 4 bases at V and 3 bases at J, leaving 15 bases unmatched. TCRdb's copy holds only in-frame clones and misses some; the assay was immunoSEQ multiplex PCR. The sample holds around 140,000 clones, approximately 94% seen once. The TCR comes from a young man in good health. The sample was blood. V and J are TRBV19 and TRBJ1-5; 7 bases map to TRBD1. CDR3: CASSNPGQENPINQPQHF. The CDR3 bases are TGTGCCAGTAGTAACCCCGGACAGGAAAATCCGATCAATCAGCCCCAGCATTTT.